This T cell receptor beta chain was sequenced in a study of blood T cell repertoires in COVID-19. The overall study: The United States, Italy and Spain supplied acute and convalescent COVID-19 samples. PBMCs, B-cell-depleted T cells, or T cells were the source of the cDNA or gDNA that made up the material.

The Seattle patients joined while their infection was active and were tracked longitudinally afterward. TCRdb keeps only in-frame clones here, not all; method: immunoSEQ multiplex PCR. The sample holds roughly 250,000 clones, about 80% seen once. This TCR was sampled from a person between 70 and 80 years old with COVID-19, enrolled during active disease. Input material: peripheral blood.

The CDR3 sequence: CASSGGRPYEQYF. The CDR3 region has the DNA TGTGCCAGCAGCGGGGGACGGCCCTACGAGCAGTACTTC. V gene TRBV28 combines with J gene TRBJ2-7; TRBD2 might be the D (6 bases). Trimming took 6 bases from V and 2 from J, leaving 11 bases between them. This CDR3 spans 13 amino acids. Looked up from germline, CDR1 is MDHEN and CDR2 is SYDVKM.